The 10 T cell receptor beta chains presented below share a single source sample, sequenced in a study of cytomegalovirus exposure and HLA in healthy donors. Sequenced by immunoSEQ multiplex PCR; TCRdb stores in-frame clones only, minus some. The repertoire holds about 74,000 clones, with 85% to 95% as singletons. Material for sequencing was PBMCs. The receptors derive from a man between 18 and 35 years old in good health and CMV-seropositive.

This clone was counted a single time. The chain combines TRBV5-6 with TRBJ2-1, with a tentative D call TRBD2 (6 bases). This CDR3 region has 14 residues. Trimming pared 2 bases from V and 7 bases from J, leaving 13 bases between. Germline CDR1 reads SGHDT; CDR2 reads YYEEEE. CDR3 region: CASSLYGSINEQFF. For the CDR3, the DNA is TGTGCCAGCAGCTTATACGGGAGCATTAATGAGCAGTTCTTC. Combining the CDR3 with reference TRBV5-6 and TRBJ2-1 gives the whole variable domain DAGVTQSPTHLIKTRGQQVTLRCSPKSGHDTVSWYQQALGQGPQFIFQYYEEEERQRGNFPDRFSGHQFPNYSSELNVNALLLGDSALYLCASSLYGSINEQFFGPGTRLTVL.

DNA of the CDR3: TGTGCCAGCAGCCCGGGACAGGGCCGCTATTACGAGCAGTACTTC. Amino acid sequence: CASSPGQGRYYEQYF. This chain uses TRBV5-5 with TRBJ2-7; the match to TRBD1 covers 9 bases. After removal of 4 bases from V and 4 bases from J, the junction contained 9 bases not matched to a gene. The CDR3 is made up of 15 amino acids. Germline V gene data show CDR1 as SGHKS and CDR2 as YYEKEE (reference sequence).

The chain combines TRBV7-2 with TRBJ2-7; 9 nucleotides agree with TRBD1. V dropped 5 bases and J dropped 5; count of bases not matched to a gene: 10. The CDR3 is made up of 15 amino acids. Germline V lookup: CDR1 SGHTA, CDR2 FQGNSA. The CDR3: CASSKGDRELDEQYF. CDR3 nucleotide sequence: TGTGCCAGCAGCAAAGGGGACAGGGAACTTGACGAGCAGTACTTC.

V usage is TRBV5-8 and J usage is TRBJ2-2; D unresolved. The germline V and J ends were trimmed by 4 bases and 0 bases, with 10 bases remaining between them. Germline V gene data show CDR1 as SGHTS and CDR2 as YDEGEE. The CDR3 covers 15 residues. CDR3: CASSPRTANTGELFF. The CDR3 nucleotides are TGTGCCAGCAGCCCCCGCACAGCGAACACCGGGGAGCTGTTTTTT. Based on the CDR3 plus reference TRBV5-8 and TRBJ2-2, the full variable domain is EAGVTQSPTHLIKTRGQQATLRCSPISGHTSVYWYQQALGLGLQFLLWYDEGEERNRGNFPPRFSGRQFPNYSSELNVNALELEDSALYLCASSPRTANTGELFFGEGSRLTVL.

This chain joins TRBV7-8 and TRBJ1-2; TRBD1 agrees at 7 bases. With V trimmed by 5 bases and J by 2 bases, 2 bases remained unmatched. The CDR3 has 13 residues. CDR1 is SGHVS and CDR2 is FQNEAQ in the germline V gene. The CDR3 loop is CASSPDRNYGYTF. DNA of the CDR3: TGTGCCAGCAGCCCGGACAGGAACTATGGCTACACCTTC.

The chain links TRBV11-3 to TRBJ2-1; D call uncertain. The CDR3 contains 15 residues. V was trimmed by 0 bases and J by 4 bases, leaving 10 bases between them. The germline V gene encodes CDR1 SGHNT and CDR2 YENEEA. Here the CDR3 reads CASSLDLGAYNEQFF. The CDR3 nucleotides read TGTGCCAGCAGCTTAGATCTTGGAGCTTACAATGAGCAGTTCTTC.

This rearrangement joins TRBV6-5 to TRBJ2-3; D might be TRBD2 (5 bases). The V gene's germline CDR1 is MNHEY and CDR2 SVGAGI. There are 14 residues in the CDR3. V shed 2 bases and J shed 5 bases, with 11 bases lying between them. The DNA of the CDR3 is TGTGCCAGCAGTTACAATCTAGCCAAAGATACGCAGTATTTT. Its translation: CASSYNLAKDTQYF.

The chain couples TRBV30 to TRBJ1-2; TRBD1 matches at 7 bases. The V gene's germline CDR1 is GTSNPN and CDR2 SVGIG (reference sequence). The trim removed 3 bases at V and 13 bases at J, leaving 11 bases unmatched. This CDR3 has 12 amino acids. The CDR3, as DNA: TGTGCCTGGAGACAGGGACAGCTCGGAATCACCTTC. The encoded protein is CAWRQGQLGITF.

V and J are TRBV2 and TRBJ2-7; D is possibly TRBD1 (5 bases). Germline V gives CDR1 SNHLY, CDR2 FYNNEI. V lost 6 bases and J lost 0, with 9 bases in between. The CDR3 spans 13 residues. CDR3 loop: CASSVQDSYEQYF. The CDR3 DNA reads as TGTGCCAGCAGCGTACAGGACTCCTACGAGCAGTACTTC.

V is TRBV15 and J is TRBJ2-6; 7 positions agree with TRBD1. This CDR3 region has 16 residues. V lost 5 bases and J lost 0; bases outside the gene matches: 4. Germline CDR1 reads LNHNV; CDR2 reads YYDKDF (reference sequence). The CDR3 loop is CATSGGQYSGANVLTF. As DNA, the CDR3 is TGTGCCACCAGCGGGGGACAGTACTCTGGGGCCAACGTCCTGACTTTC.